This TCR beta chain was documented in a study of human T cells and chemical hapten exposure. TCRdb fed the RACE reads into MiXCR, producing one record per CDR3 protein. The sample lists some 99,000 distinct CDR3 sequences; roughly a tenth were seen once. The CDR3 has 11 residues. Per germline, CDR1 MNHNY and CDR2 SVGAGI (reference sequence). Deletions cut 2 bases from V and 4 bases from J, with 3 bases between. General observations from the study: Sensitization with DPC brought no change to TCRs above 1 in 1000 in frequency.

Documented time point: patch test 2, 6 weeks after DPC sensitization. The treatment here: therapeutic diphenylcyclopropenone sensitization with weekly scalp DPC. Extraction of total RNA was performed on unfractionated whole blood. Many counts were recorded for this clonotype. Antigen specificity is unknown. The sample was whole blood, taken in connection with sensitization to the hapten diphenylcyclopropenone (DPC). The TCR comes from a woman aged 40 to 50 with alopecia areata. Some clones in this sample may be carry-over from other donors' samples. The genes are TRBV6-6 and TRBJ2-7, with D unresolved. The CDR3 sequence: CASSYRYEQYF. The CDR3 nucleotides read TGTGCCAGCAGTTACCGTTACGAGCAGTACTTC.